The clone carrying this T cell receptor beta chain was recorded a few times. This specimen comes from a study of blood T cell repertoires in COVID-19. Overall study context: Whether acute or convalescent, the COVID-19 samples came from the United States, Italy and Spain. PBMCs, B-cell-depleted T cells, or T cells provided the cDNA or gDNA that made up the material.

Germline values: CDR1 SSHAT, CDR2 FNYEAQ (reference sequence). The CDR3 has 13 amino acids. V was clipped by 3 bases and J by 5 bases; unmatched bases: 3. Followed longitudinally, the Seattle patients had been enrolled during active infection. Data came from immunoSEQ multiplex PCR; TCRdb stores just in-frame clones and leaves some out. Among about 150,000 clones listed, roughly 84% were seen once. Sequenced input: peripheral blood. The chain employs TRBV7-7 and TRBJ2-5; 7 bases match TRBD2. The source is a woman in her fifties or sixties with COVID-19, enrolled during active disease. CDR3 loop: CASSFRLAETQYF. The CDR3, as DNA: TGTGCCAGCAGCTTCCGACTAGCCGAGACCCAGTACTTC.